Listed below are T cell receptor beta chains from one sample, sequenced in a study of blood T cell repertoires in COVID-19. Measured with immunoSEQ multiplex PCR; TCRdb has only the in-frame clones, and not every one. This sample has under 400,000 clones, with approximately 91% found just once. What was sequenced was PBMCs or T cells enriched from blood (not recorded which). The receptors here all came from a woman aged 25-40 years who had been exposed to COVID-19. Each CDR3 is given with its conserved first and last residue. D genes are given only for firm matches. Clone size is shown for a subset of rows, as once, few, many or a class of expanded clone.

j_gene,v_gene,abundance,d_gene,CDR3nt,CDR3aa
TRBJ2-7,TRBV27,once,TRBD1,TGTGCCAGCAGTTTGGGCAGGGGGCTGGCTTCCTACGAGCAGTACTTC,CASSLGRGLASYEQYF
TRBJ2-5,TRBV27,.,TRBD2,TGTGCCAGCAGTTTCAGCGGGAGGGCCGGGTACCAAGAGACCCAGTACTTC,CASSFSGRAGYQETQYF
TRBJ1-6,TRBV4-2,few,.,TGTGCCAGCAGCCAAGGGTCCCAGGATAATTCACCCCTCCACTTT,CASSQGSQDNSPLHF
TRBJ2-7,TRBV5-6,.,.,TGTGCCAGCAGCCTAACAGGGATTGAGTACGAGCAGTACTTC,CASSLTGIEYEQYF
TRBJ2-5,TRBV27,once,TRBD2,TGTGCCAGCAGTCCGCTCGGGGGGGAGACCCAGTACTTC,CASSPLGGETQYF
TRBJ2-3,TRBV11-2,.,TRBD1,TGTGCCAGCAGCTTAGGATCAATTGGGACAGGGGCCGCCGGTACGCAGTATTTT,CASSLGSIGTGAAGTQYF
TRBJ1-3,TRBV5-8,.,.,TGTGCCAGCAGCTTGGGGACAGATTCCTCTGGAAACACCATATATTTT,CASSLGTDSSGNTIYF
TRBJ2-6,TRBV4-2,.,TRBD2,TGTGCCAGCAGCCAAGATGATGGGGGACTAGCGGGAAAATCTGGGGCCAACGTCCTGACTTTC,CASSQDDGGLAGKSGANVLTF
TRBJ2-1,TRBV7-9,.,.,TGTGCCAGCAGCTTAGCGGGCTACCCCTACAATGAGCAGTTCTTC,CASSLAGYPYNEQFF
TRBJ2-7,TRBV30,few,TRBD2,TGTGCCTGGAGTACGGGACTAGCAAACGTAGGCTACGAGCAGTACTTC,CAWSTGLANVGYEQYF
TRBJ1-2,TRBV11-2,few,.,TGTGCCAGCAGCTCCCCAAGGGAGGGCAATAACTATGGCTACACCTTC,CASSSPREGNNYGYTF
TRBJ2-3,TRBV19,.,.,TGTGCCAGTAGTCTCCGATCCGGAGGGGGCACAGATACGCAGTATTTT,CASSLRSGGGTDTQYF
TRBJ1-5,TRBV28,.,TRBD1,TGTGCCAGCAGTTTAACGGCAGGGGGCGGATCGGCCCAGCATTTT,CASSLTAGGGSAQHF
TRBJ2-3,TRBV9,.,.,TGTGCCAGCAGCGTAGGCGGCAACCCTAGCACAGATACGCAGTATTTT,CASSVGGNPSTDTQYF
TRBJ1-1,TRBV6-5,.,.,TGTGCCAGCAGTTACTGGGGGGGGACTGAAGCTTTCTTT,CASSYWGGTEAFF
TRBJ2-5,TRBV19,once,TRBD2,TGTGCCAGTAGTAAGTCTAGCGGAAAGTACCAAGAGACCCAGTACTTC,CASSKSSGKYQETQYF
TRBJ2-2,TRBV9,.,.,TGTGCCAGCAGCGTCGGCAGGGCAAACACCGGGGAGCTGTTTTTT,CASSVGRANTGELFF
TRBJ2-1,TRBV5-1,.,.,TGCGCCAGCAGGGGAGAGAACAATGAGCAGTTCTTC,CASRGENNEQFF
TRBJ1-2,TRBV7-8,.,.,TGTGCCAGCAGCCGACAGGAGGTGGGAGGCTACACCTTC,CASSRQEVGGYTF
TRBJ2-1,TRBV3-1/TRBV3-2,.,TRBD2,TGTGCCAGCAGCCAACTCCAGCGGGAGGCCCTCCCTGAGCAGTTCTTC,CASSQLQREALPEQFF
TRBJ2-2,TRBV30,.,.,TGTGCCTGGGGGACGGGGTTAATGGGCACCGGGGAGCTGTTTTTT,CAWGTGLMGTGELFF
TRBJ2-7,TRBV14,.,TRBD2,TGTGCCAGCAGCCAGACTAGCGGGATAATCTACGAGCAGTACTTC,CASSQTSGIIYEQYF
TRBJ1-2,TRBV28,.,TRBD1,TGTGCCAGCAGGTCGGGACAGGGCTTCTATGGCTACACCTTC,CASRSGQGFYGYTF
TRBJ1-1,TRBV10-2,.,.,TGCGCCAGCAGTGACTACAGGTTCTTGAACACTGAAGCTTTCTTT,CASSDYRFLNTEAFF
TRBJ1-1,TRBV7-8,.,.,TGTGCCAGCAGCCTAGTACACGGGGTGAATACTGAAGCTTTCTTT,CASSLVHGVNTEAFF
TRBJ2-7,TRBV28,.,.,TGTGCCAGCAGTTTATCCGCGGGACTGGGAACCTACGAGCAGTACTTC,CASSLSAGLGTYEQYF
TRBJ2-3,TRBV7-2,once,TRBD2,TGTGCCAGCAGAAAAGACCCGGGGGGTACGCAGTATTTT,CASRKDPGGTQYF
TRBJ1-6,TRBV27,.,.,TGTGCCAGCAGTCAGGTCACAGGGTTATTGGGCCTTAATTCACCCCTCCACTTT,CASSQVTGLLGLNSPLHF
TRBJ2-5,TRBV29-1,.,.,TGCAGCGTCCACACAGCGGGCGGGTGGGAGACCCAGTACTTC,CSVHTAGGWETQYF